This TCR beta chain emerged from a study of control samples from healthy donors and cancer patients. Here immunoSEQ multiplex PCR was the method, and the copy in TCRdb shows in-frame clones only, minus some. The data hold around 63,000 clones, with about 90% observed a single time. The J segment lost 0 bases and the V segment lost 4 bases, leaving 8 bases of the junction unmatched. The CDR3 has 18 residues. Germline lookup yields CDR1 SGHVS and CDR2 FNYEAQ. The sample comprised PBMCs. The J gene is TRBJ2-3, the V gene TRBV7-6; 12 bases are a match to TRBD2. This clonotype originated in a woman aged 45-60 years with head and neck cancer. The CDR3 loop is CASSSGLAGFPSTDTQYF. The CDR3 bases are TGTGCCAGCAGCTCTGGACTAGCGGGGTTTCCTAGCACAGATACGCAGTATTTT.